A single sample is the source of the 30 T cell receptor beta chains below, sequenced in a study of blood T cell repertoires in COVID-19. The repertoire was sequenced with immunoSEQ multiplex PCR; TCRdb's copy has only in-frame clones and lacks some. The sample yields around 310,000 clones, 75% to 95% seen once. The specimen was peripheral blood. The receptors here all came from a woman in her 30s with COVID-19, enrolled during active disease.

V usage is TRBV10-1 and J usage is TRBJ2-1; a possible D gene is TRBD2 (6 bases). Trimming took 2 bases from V and 5 from J, leaving 13 bases between them. CDR3 size: 15 residues. CDR1 is WNHNN, CDR2 SYGVQD, per germline (reference sequence). This CDR3 is CASSETGGPDNEQFF. In DNA form, the CDR3 reads TGCGCCAGCAGTGAGACCGGGGGTCCTGACAATGAGCAGTTCTTC.

A remark on this clone: A junction boundary mismatches the germline segment, possibly from a read error. This rearrangement joins TRBV5-1 to TRBJ2-7; 7 nucleotides agree with TRBD1. Germline CDR1 is SGHRS and CDR2 is YFSETQ. This CDR3 is built from 16 residues. CDR3 loop: CASRLGETGRSDEQYF. In nucleotides, the CDR3 is TGCGCCAGCCGCTTGGGGGAGACAGGGCGCTCGGACGAGCAGTACTTC.

The chain has TRBV19 and TRBJ2-3; 11 bases are a match to TRBD2. V was pared by 6 bases and J by 2 bases, with 10 bases of the junction left unmatched. CDR1 LNHDA and CDR2 SQIVND come from the germline V gene (reference sequence). CDR3 length: 17 amino acids. CDR3 in DNA: TGTGCCAGTAGCCACCCGGGACTAGCGGAGGACACAGATACGCAGTATTTT. Residues: CASSHPGLAEDTDTQYF.

The chain has TRBV28 and TRBJ1-3; D might be TRBD1 (5 bases). CDR1 and CDR2 (germline): MDHEN, SYDVKM. Trimming took 5 bases from V and 2 from J, leaving 10 bases between them. The length of the CDR3 is 14 residues. The CDR3 region is CASSPFRAGNTIYF. The CDR3 DNA follows: TGTGCCAGCAGTCCCTTCAGGGCTGGAAACACCATATATTTT.

The CDR3 reads CASSQGVRETQYF. Written as DNA, the CDR3 is TGCGCCAGCAGCCAAGGAGTCAGGGAGACCCAGTACTTC. This chain links TRBV4-3 with TRBJ2-5; no clear D gene. Trimming shortened V by 1 base and J by 5 bases, and 8 bases separated the two germline ends. The CDR3 is 13 amino acids. Germline V gene data show CDR1 as LGHNA and CDR2 as YSLEER.

The chain uses TRBV7-9 and TRBJ1-2; 7 positions match TRBD1. V lost 1 base and J lost 4; bases outside the gene matches: 6. Germline loops: CDR1 SEHNR, CDR2 FQNEAQ (reference sequence). The CDR3 is made up of 15 amino acids. CDR3 sequence: CASSLGGSGGYGYTF. The CDR3, as DNA: TGTGCCAGCAGCTTAGGCGGCTCAGGGGGCTATGGCTACACCTTC.

This sequence joins TRBV2 and TRBJ1-4; 8 bases align to TRBD1. CDR1 is SNHLY, CDR2 FYNNEI, per germline. The CDR3 contains 14 residues. Trimming cost V 6 bases and J 11 bases; bases outside gene matches: 11. The CDR3 DNA reads as TGTGCCAGCAGGCCCGGGACAGGTACACCGAAACTGTTTTTT. Translated: CASRPGTGTPKLFF.

The rearrangement joins TRBV28 to TRBJ1-5; D unresolved. The V end was cut by 2 bases, the J end by 7 bases, with 9 bases between. This CDR3 comprises 13 residues. Germline V gene lookup returns CDR1 MDHEN and CDR2 SYDVKM. This chain's CDR3 is CASSLMSGQPQHF. The DNA of the CDR3 is TGTGCCAGCAGTTTAATGTCGGGACAGCCCCAGCATTTT.

The chain links TRBV28 to TRBJ1-1; 7 bases fit TRBD1. Trimming at V came to 2 bases and at J to 0 bases, leaving 9 bases not matched to a gene. The germline gives CDR1 MDHEN, CDR2 SYDVKM. The CDR3 has 17 residues. CDR3 loop: CASSLVPGQRMNTEAFF. CDR3 nucleotide sequence: TGTGCCAGCAGTTTAGTCCCGGGACAGCGAATGAACACTGAAGCTTTCTTT.

This chain uses TRBV3-1 (or the pseudogene TRBV3-2) with TRBJ1-1, with D perhaps TRBD1 (5 bases). V was clipped by 1 base and J by 8 bases, with 11 bases between them. Germline V gene lookup returns CDR1 LGHDT and CDR2 YNNKEL (reference sequence). The CDR3 is 13 amino acids. Written as DNA, the CDR3 is TGTGCCAGCAGCCAAGTAACAGGTTTGGAAGCTTTCTTT. Translation gives CASSQVTGLEAFF.

The V call is TRBV6-1, the J call TRBJ2-1, with a possible D match to TRBD1 (5 bases). CDR3 length equals 15 residues. Germline V lookup: CDR1 MNHNS, CDR2 SASEGT. The V gene lost 2 bases and the J gene lost 1 base, with 9 bases spanning the gap. CDR3 amino acids: CASSEMQGSYNEQFF. CDR3 DNA: TGTGCCAGCAGTGAAATGCAGGGTTCCTACAATGAGCAGTTCTTC.

This clone was seen a single time. This chain connects TRBV9 to TRBJ2-1, with a weak D call TRBD1 (6 bases). Trimming took off 3 bases at V and 0 bases at J, with 16 bases between the two ends. The V gene's germline CDR1 is SGDLS and CDR2 YYNGEE. The CDR3 covers 17 residues. The CDR3 spells CASSDLGGSDSYNEQFF. CDR3 nucleotide sequence: TGTGCCAGCAGCGACTTAGGGGGATCGGACTCCTACAATGAGCAGTTCTTC.

The CDR3 loop is CASSLFWDKGYGYTF. The DNA of the CDR3 is TGTGCCAGCAGTTTATTTTGGGACAAGGGCTATGGCTACACCTTC. This rearrangement joins TRBV28 to TRBJ1-2; a possible D gene is TRBD1 (6 bases). Germline V gene sequence: CDR1 MDHEN, CDR2 SYDVKM. The CDR3 consists of 15 residues. Trimming took off 1 base at V and 4 bases at J, with 13 bases between the two ends.

This rearrangement joins TRBV5-1 to TRBJ2-7; TRBD2 aligns across 7 bases. This CDR3 comprises 17 residues. Germline loops: CDR1 SGHRS, CDR2 YFSETQ. J gave up 0 bases and V 4 bases, and 13 bases lay outside the gene matches. Here the CDR3 reads CASSRDGASGSSYEQYF. The CDR3 region has the DNA TGCGCCAGCAGCCGGGACGGGGCTAGCGGTAGCTCCTACGAGCAGTACTTC.

Points on this clone: One junction end does not reproduce the germline sequence, and a read error may be involved. V is TRBV7-7 and J is TRBJ2-1, with 8 bases lining up with TRBD2. Looked up from germline, CDR1 is SSHAT and CDR2 is FNYEAQ (reference sequence). This CDR3 is 14 amino acids long. This chain's CDR3 is CASSLGLGANEQFF. The CDR3 DNA is TGTGCTAGCAGCCTGGGACTAGGCGCCAATGAGCAGTTCTTC.

V and J are TRBV11-2 and TRBJ2-3, with TRBD2 identical over 9 bases. Per the germline V gene, CDR1 is SGHAT and CDR2 is FQNNGV. With 0 bases clipped from V and 6 bases from J, the junction kept 7 bases outside the gene matches. The CDR3 has 16 amino acids. CDR3 sequence: CASSLDSGSAGDTQYF. The CDR3 nucleotides read TGTGCCAGCAGCTTAGATAGCGGGAGTGCGGGTGATACGCAGTATTTT.

The chain joins TRBV2 to TRBJ2-5; 8 nucleotides agree with TRBD1. The J segment lost 3 bases and the V segment lost 7 bases, leaving 7 bases of the junction unmatched. The germline gives CDR1 SNHLY, CDR2 FYNNEI. This CDR3 comprises 14 residues. CDR3 nucleotide sequence: TGTGCCAGCACCCCAGGGGGCTCTGAAGAGACCCAGTACTTC. This sequence encodes CASTPGGSEETQYF.

The chain uses TRBV27 and TRBJ2-7, with 10 bases matching TRBD2. Trimming took 2 bases from V and 6 from J; bases not matched to a gene: 7. The germline V gene encodes CDR1 MNHEY and CDR2 SMNVEV (reference sequence). The CDR3 totals 15 residues. The DNA of the CDR3 is TGTGCCAGCAGTTTAAGCCCTAGCGGGAGCAGCGAGCAGTACTTC. Residues: CASSLSPSGSSEQYF.

This clone has a handful of counts. The rearrangement joins TRBV28 to TRBJ2-6; D uncertain. This CDR3 region has 15 residues. Germline assignment: CDR1 MDHEN and CDR2 SYDVKM. Between the trimmed V and J ends, which lost 6 bases and 0 bases, there was a span of 9 bases. CDR3 protein: CASRSAVSGANVLTF. Here the CDR3 DNA reads TGTGCCAGCAGGAGTGCCGTCTCTGGGGCCAACGTCCTGACTTTC.

This rearrangement joins TRBV7-3 to TRBJ2-1, with a possible D match to TRBD2 (6 bases). Germline V CDR1 and CDR2: SGHTA, FQGTGA. V was cut by 4 bases and J by 6 bases, with 13 bases left in between. CDR3 length: 14 residues. The CDR3 protein is CASSSSSTSNEQFF. In nucleotides, the CDR3 is TGTGCCAGCAGCTCCTCATCGACTAGCAATGAGCAGTTCTTC.

The rearrangement uses TRBV5-6 and TRBJ1-1; D possibly corresponds to TRBD1 (5 bases). CDR1 is SGHDT and CDR2 is YYEEEE in the germline V gene. This CDR3 is 14 amino acids long. V was clipped by 4 bases and J by 0 bases, with 10 bases between them. In DNA form, the CDR3 reads TGTGCCAGCAGCAGGGGCCTGGTGAACACTGAAGCTTTCTTT. The encoded protein is CASSRGLVNTEAFF.

The chain uses TRBV30 and TRBJ1-1; 7 bases are shared with TRBD1. The germline V gene has CDR1 GTSNPN and CDR2 SVGIG (reference sequence). V trimming: 7 bases; J trimming: 4 bases; junction bases outside the gene matches: 9. The CDR3 is 13 amino acids. The CDR3 coding sequence is TGTGCCTCCTCTTCAGGGGGAGGCACTGAAGCTTTCTTT. Residues: CASSSGGGTEAFF. Full variable domain (missing parts from reference TRBV30 and TRBJ1-1): SQTIHQWPATLVQPVGSPLSLECTVEGTSNPNLYWYRQAAGRGLQLLFYSVGIGQISSEVPQNLSASRPQDRQFILSSKKLLLSDSGFYLCASSSGGGTEAFFGQGTRLTVV.

About this clone itself: In the same sample, other DNA sequences code for this CDR3. In nucleotides, the CDR3 is TGTGCCAGCAGCTTAGGGACAGGGTCAGGAAACACCATATATTTT. Its translation is CASSLGTGSGNTIYF. V and J are TRBV7-9 and TRBJ1-3, with 8 bases lining up with TRBD1. Germline loops: CDR1 SEHNR, CDR2 FQNEAQ (reference sequence). The V gene end was trimmed by 1 base and the J gene end by 4 bases; junction bases not matched to a gene: 3. CDR3 size: 15 residues.

This chain uses TRBV29-1 with TRBJ2-7; no reliable D call. Germline V CDR1 and CDR2: SQVTM, ANQGSEA. This CDR3 region has 12 residues. V was shortened by 5 bases and J by 0 bases, with 8 bases between the two germline ends. CDR3 sequence reads: CSVYLVSYEQYF. The DNA of the CDR3 is TGCAGCGTTTATCTTGTCTCCTACGAGCAGTACTTC.

J is TRBJ1-2 and V is TRBV30; 7 nucleotides align to TRBD1. This CDR3 spans 13 amino acids. Germline loops: CDR1 GTSNPN, CDR2 SVGIG (reference sequence). With V trimmed by 0 bases and J by 3 bases, 1 base remained unmatched. This CDR3 is CAWSVDRDYGYTF. In DNA form, the CDR3 reads TGTGCCTGGAGTGTTGACAGGGACTATGGCTACACCTTC.

V usage is TRBV11-2 and J usage is TRBJ1-6, with D maybe TRBD1 (6 bases). Trimming left V 5 bases short and J 10 bases short, with 18 bases between. This CDR3 region has 15 residues. Per the germline V gene, CDR1 is SGHAT and CDR2 is FQNNGV. The CDR3 DNA follows: TGTGCCAGCAGCGGGGCCGGGACAATGGAATCACCCCTCCACTTT. This sequence encodes CASSGAGTMESPLHF.

CDR3 residues: CARQRRDTKYYGYTF. DNA for the CDR3: TGTGCCAGACAAAGACGGGACACAAAATACTATGGCTACACCTTC. The genes are TRBV21-1 and TRBJ1-2; the tabulated D call, TRBD1, remains unverified against the DNA. TRBV21-1 corresponds to a pseudogene. The CDR3 loop spans 15 amino acids.

The rearrangement uses TRBV7-9 and TRBJ1-2, with 10 bases matching TRBD1. Germline V lookup: CDR1 SEHNR, CDR2 FQNEAQ (reference sequence). The V and J ends lost 0 bases and 1 base, in that order; junction bases with no gene match: 2. The CDR3 extends over 16 amino acids. CDR3 in amino acids: CASSLADRGLNYGYTF. The CDR3 coding sequence is TGTGCCAGCAGCTTAGCCGACAGGGGGCTTAACTATGGCTACACCTTC.

This clone was seen just once. The rearrangement links TRBV7-2 to TRBJ2-5; no firm D call. The V gene's germline CDR1 is SGHTA and CDR2 FQGNSA. V shed 4 bases and J shed 5 bases, with 11 bases lying between them. This CDR3 spans 13 amino acids. DNA of the CDR3: TGTGCCAGCAGCTCGCATATCGAGGAGACCCAGTACTTC. Translation: CASSSHIEETQYF.

The chain links TRBV18 to TRBJ2-1; no definite D call. CDR3 length: 14 amino acids. Germline lookup yields CDR1 KGHSH and CDR2 LQKENI. With 6 bases removed from V and 0 bases from J, the gap between germline ends came to 9 bases. Here the CDR3 reads CASSLSSSYNEQFF. CDR3 bases: TGTGCCAGCTCCCTTAGTAGCTCCTACAATGAGCAGTTCTTC.